This T cell receptor (beta chain) was retrieved from a study of blood T cell repertoires in COVID-19. The CDR3 totals 13 residues. The germline CDR1 and CDR2 sequences are SGHRS and YFSETQ. Trimming removed 4 bases from V and 8 bases from J, with 13 bases in between. Profiled with immunoSEQ multiplex PCR; TCRdb holds only in-frame clones, not every one. The profile shows over 250,000 clones, 85% to 90% of them singletons. This receptor was identified in a young woman who had recovered from COVID-19. The chain joins TRBV5-1 to TRBJ2-4; D is uncertain. The specimen sequenced was PBMCs or T cells enriched from blood (not recorded which). For the CDR3, the DNA is TGCGCCAGCAGCGAGCGACCACCGGACATTCAGTACTTC. Residues: CASSERPPDIQYF.